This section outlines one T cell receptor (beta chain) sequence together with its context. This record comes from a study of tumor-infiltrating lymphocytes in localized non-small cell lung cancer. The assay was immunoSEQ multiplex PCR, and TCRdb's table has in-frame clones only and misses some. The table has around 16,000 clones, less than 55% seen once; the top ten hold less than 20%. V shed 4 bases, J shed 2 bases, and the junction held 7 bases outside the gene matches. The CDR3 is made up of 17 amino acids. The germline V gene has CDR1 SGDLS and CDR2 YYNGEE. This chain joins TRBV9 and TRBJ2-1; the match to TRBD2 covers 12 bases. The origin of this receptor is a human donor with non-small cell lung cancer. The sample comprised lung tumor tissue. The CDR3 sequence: CASSLRPSGGAYNEQFF. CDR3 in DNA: TGTGCCAGCAGCCTCCGTCCTAGCGGGGGGGCCTACAATGAGCAGTTCTTC.